The 8 T cell receptor beta chains below all came from one sample that was sequenced in a study of regulatory T cells in long-lasting Graves disease. The sample's time point: persistent/refractory GD, antithyroid drugs over 5 years with positive TRAb. RNA extracted from PBMCs served as the sequencing template. In building TCR beta libraries, iRepertoire HTBI primers were used together with Arm-PCR of CDR3 regions. TCRdb reprocessed the multiplex PCR reads with MiXCR, giving one entry per CDR3 protein. This table has approximately 360,000 distinct CDR3 sequences, roughly 25% appearing once. The starting material was peripheral blood mononuclear cells (PBMCs), obtained when the disease was refractory, from a patient treated with antithyroid drugs. All receptors come from a woman in her thirties or forties with Graves disease.

The chain is built from TRBV15 and TRBJ1-5; weak D call: TRBD1 (5 bases). The CDR3 extends over 13 amino acids. Trimming cost V 3 bases and J 7 bases, with 10 bases left between them. Germline assignment: CDR1 LNHNV and CDR2 YYDKDF (reference sequence). The CDR3 sequence is CATSSVGGQPQHF. In nucleotides, the CDR3 is TGTGCCACCAGCAGCGTGGGGGGACAGCCCCAGCATTTT.

This clonotype was seen ten or more times. This rearrangement joins TRBV10-3 to TRBJ1-1, with 9 bases that match TRBD1. Germline V gene lookup returns CDR1 ENHRY and CDR2 SYGVKD. The CDR3 consists of 15 residues. The J segment lost 4 bases and the V segment lost 6 bases, leaving 9 bases of the junction unmatched. The CDR3 coding sequence is TGTGCCATCAGCAAGAATCCGGGACAGGGCACTGAAGCTTTCTTT. Translating it yields CAISKNPGQGTEAFF.

This clonotype occurred many times. This chain connects TRBV7-2 to TRBJ2-7; 8 bases line up with TRBD2. The CDR3 is 16 residues long. Looked up from germline, CDR1 is SGHTA and CDR2 is FQGNSA. The V gene end was trimmed by 0 bases and the J gene end by 7 bases; junction bases not matched to a gene: 11. Written as DNA, the CDR3 is TGTGCCAGCAGCTTAGCGCCGGTTAGCGGGACGAAGGAGCAGTACTTC. It specifies CASSLAPVSGTKEQYF.

This clonotype occurred many times. The chain carries TRBV5-6 and TRBJ2-7, with 7 bases that match TRBD2. Germline CDR1 reads SGHDT; CDR2 reads YYEEEE. V shed 5 bases, J shed 0 bases, and the junction held 2 bases outside the gene matches. The CDR3 totals 13 residues. The CDR3 DNA reads as TGTGCCAGCAGTACTAGCGACTCCTACGAGCAGTACTTC. Translating gives CASSTSDSYEQYF.

This clonotype was counted ten times or more. The V gene is TRBV29-1, the J gene TRBJ2-7, with 12 bases aligning to TRBD2. CDR3 length equals 15 residues. Germline V gives CDR1 SQVTM, CDR2 ANQGSEA. V shed 4 bases, J shed 2 bases, and the junction held 6 bases outside the gene matches. CDR3 bases: TGCAGCGTTGTTGGACTAGCGGGGCCAACCTACGAGCAGTACTTC. This translates into CSVVGLAGPTYEQYF.

V and J are TRBV7-2 and TRBJ2-3; D gene unclear. The germline V gene encodes CDR1 SGHTA and CDR2 FQGNSA. The CDR3 sequence is 12 residues long. Trimming pared 5 bases from V and 3 bases from J, leaving 6 bases between. In nucleotides, the CDR3 is TGTGCCAGCAGCCAGTTTACAGATACGCAGTATTTT. This translates into CASSQFTDTQYF.

This clonotype came up many times. The chain carries TRBV6-2 or TRBV6-3 and TRBJ1-1; D is undetermined. The CDR3 is 13 residues long. The V end was cut by 2 bases, the J end by 3 bases, with 7 bases between. CDR1 and CDR2 from the germline V gene are MNHEY and SVGEGT. CDR3 residues: CASSYQLYTEAFF. Here the CDR3 DNA reads TGTGCCAGCAGTTACCAACTGTACACTGAAGCTTTCTTT.

This clonotype was recorded a few times. The chain links TRBV15 to TRBJ1-3; a weak D match, TRBD1 (5 bases). Germline assignment: CDR1 LNHNV and CDR2 YYDKDF (reference sequence). This CDR3 is built from 15 residues. With 3 bases removed from V and 0 bases from J, the gap between germline ends came to 9 bases. CDR3 residues: CATSSGTYSGNTIYF. In DNA, the CDR3 is TGTGCCACCAGCAGTGGGACGTACTCTGGAAACACCATATATTTT. The entire variable domain, with the rest obtained from reference TRBV15 and TRBJ1-3, is as follows: DAMVIQNPRYQVTQFGKPVTLSCSQTLNHNVMYWYQQKSSQAPKLLFHYYDKDFNNEADTPDNFQSRRPNTSFCFLDIRSPGLGDTAMYLCATSSGTYSGNTIYFGEGSWLTVV.